This is a list of T cell receptor beta chains from one sample in a study of CD8+CD57+ T cells in acquired aplastic anemia. TCRdb analysed the reads with MiXCR anew, one entry per CDR3 protein. The table shows roughly 500,000 distinct CDR3 sequences, with under 40% occurring only once. Sequenced material: sorted CD4+, CD8+, or CD8+CD57+ T cells (not recorded which) from PBMCs. These receptors all come from a human donor with aplastic anemia. Each CDR3 is given with its conserved first and last residue. A D gene is named only where the DNA matches it firmly. Clone size is shown for a subset of rows, as once, few, many or a class of expanded clone.

clone_size,d_call,v_call,j_call,cdr3_nt,cdr3_aa
once,TRBD1,TRBV6-6,TRBJ1-5,TGTGCCAGCAGTAAACGGACAGGGAGAGCCCAATATAGCAATCAGCCCCAGCATTTT,CASSKRTGRAQYSNQPQHF
many,TRBD1,TRBV15,TRBJ1-5,TGTGCCACCAGATATACATCAGGGGGAGGCAGCAATCAGCCCCAGCATTTT,CATRYTSGGGSNQPQHF
few,TRBD2,TRBV12-3/TRBV12-4,TRBJ2-3,TGTGCCAGCAGTTTTATGGGCCGCGGCGGGGGGCCGCAGTATTTT,CASSFMGRGGGPQYF
many,NA,TRBV7-9,TRBJ1-2,TGTGCCAGCAGGGTTGGGTCCCCAAAGGGTGGCTACACCTTC,CASRVGSPKGGYTF
NA,NA,TRBV4-3,TRBJ2-1,TGCGCCAGCAGCCATCAACTAGCTAATGAGCAGTTCTTC,CASSHQLANEQFF
many,NA,TRBV20-1,TRBJ2-7,TGCAGTGCTAGAGGAGGACAGTCACCCTACGAGCAGTACTTC,CSARGGQSPYEQYF
few,NA,TRBV10-2,TRBJ2-1,TGCGCCAGCAGTGAGCCCGGACTCCCGGACAATGAGCAGTTCTTC,CASSEPGLPDNEQFF
few,NA,TRBV20-1,TRBJ2-1,TGCAGTGCTAACAGCCCAGGTGAGCAGTTCTTC,CSANSPGEQFF
few,TRBD1,TRBV25-1,TRBJ2-3,TGTGCCAGCAGTGAATTTGGGACAGGGCGTACAGATACGCAGTATTTT,CASSEFGTGRTDTQYF
few,NA,TRBV11-2,TRBJ1-2,TGTGCCAGCAGCTTAGAGGCGGGGACAAAGGCTAACTATGGCTACACCTTC,CASSLEAGTKANYGYTF
many,NA,TRBV25-1,TRBJ1-2,TGTGCCAGCAGTGAGGGGCAGCCTTATGGCTACACCTTC,CASSEGQPYGYTF
many,TRBD1,TRBV2,TRBJ1-2,TGTGCCAGCAGCGAGGGACAGAACTATGGCTACACCTTC,CASSEGQNYGYTF
NA,NA,TRBV20-1,TRBJ1-2,TGCAGTGCTAGAGATCCGAGCAGGGGTGGCTATGGCTACACCTTC,CSARDPSRGGYGYTF
NA,NA,TRBV3-1,TRBJ1-2,TGTGCCAGCAGCCAAGGGACGGGGGCGCACTATGGCTACACCTTC,CASSQGTGAHYGYTF
NA,NA,TRBV19,TRBJ1-1,TGTGCCAGTAGTCAGCCCACCTTACGGATGAACACTGAAGCTTTCTTT,CASSQPTLRMNTEAFF
many,NA,TRBV19,TRBJ2-7,TGTGCCAGCTCCGAGCAGACCGGGACAAGTTACGAGCAGTACTTC,CASSEQTGTSYEQYF
many,NA,TRBV5-1,TRBJ2-5,TGCGCCAGCAGCTTGGACGCAGAGACCCAGTACTTC,CASSLDAETQYF
many,NA,TRBV5-1,TRBJ2-5,TGCGCCAGCAGCTTGGGACAGCAAGAGACCCAGTACTTC,CASSLGQQETQYF
many,NA,TRBV29-1,TRBJ2-3,TGCAGCGTTGACAACCCGGGGCAGAGCACAGATACGCAGTATTTT,CSVDNPGQSTDTQYF
NA,NA,TRBV12-3/TRBV12-4,TRBJ2-7,TGTGCCAGCAGTTTCACAGATAGGACCTACGAGCAGTACTTC,CASSFTDRTYEQYF
NA,NA,TRBV3-1,TRBJ1-5,TGTGCCAGCAGCCAAGGCCCTGGGGCGATGAATCAGCCCCAGCATTTT,CASSQGPGAMNQPQHF
NA,NA,TRBV18,TRBJ1-5,TGTGCCAGCTCACCGGAGAATCAGCCCCAGCATTTT,CASSPENQPQHF
many,TRBD1,TRBV29-1,TRBJ2-7,TGCAGCGCTCGACAGGGGAAGGGCGAGCAGTACTTC,CSARQGKGEQYF
many,NA,TRBV5-5,TRBJ1-1,TGTGCCAGCAGCTTTCAAGGGAACACTGAAGCTTTCTTT,CASSFQGNTEAFF
many,NA,TRBV9,TRBJ2-7,TGTGCCAGCAGCGTAGGTCCTGAAAACTCCTACGAGCAGTACTTC,CASSVGPENSYEQYF
few,TRBD2,TRBV9,TRBJ2-4,TGTGCCAGCAGCGTAGACCCTAGCGGACTCTTCGTAGCCAAAAACATTCAGTACTTC,CASSVDPSGLFVAKNIQYF
few,TRBD2,TRBV27,TRBJ2-1,TGTGCCACCCCCTCGGGCGGGAGCTCCTACAATGAGCAGTTCTTC,CATPSGGSSYNEQFF
NA,TRBD1,TRBV2,TRBJ1-2,TGTGCCAGCAGTAAACCGGGACAGGGAATCTATGGCTACACCTTC,CASSKPGQGIYGYTF
few,NA,TRBV12-3/TRBV12-4,TRBJ2-3,TGTGCCAGCAGAATCAACAGGGCTAGCACAGATACGCAGTATTTT,CASRINRASTDTQYF
NA,NA,TRBV15,TRBJ1-5,TGTGCCACCAGCAGAGGTCAGAGCAATCAGCCCCAGCATTTT,CATSRGQSNQPQHF
NA,NA,TRBV7-8,TRBJ1-1,TGTGCCAGCAGCCTTCATGACGGGCCGAACACTGAAGCTTTCTTT,CASSLHDGPNTEAFF
many,NA,TRBV14,TRBJ1-6,TGTGCCAGCAGCCAAGATGGCACCAGAAATAATTCACCCCTCCACTTT,CASSQDGTRNNSPLHF
many,NA,TRBV25-1,TRBJ1-6,TGTGCCAGCAGGCTCGGGACCTTTTATAATTCACCCCTCCACTTT,CASRLGTFYNSPLHF
many,TRBD1,TRBV19,TRBJ1-3,TGTGCCACCACTGCAGGGGGCGTCGGCACCATATATTTT,CATTAGGVGTIYF
NA,NA,TRBV19,TRBJ1-6,TGTGCCAGTAGTCGGGCATCGGGTGGGAATAATTCACCCCTCCACTTT,CASSRASGGNNSPLHF
NA,NA,TRBV24-1,TRBJ1-2,TGTGCCAGCAGTTCGGGACAATACGGCACCTATGGCTACACCTTC,CASSSGQYGTYGYTF
few,TRBD1,TRBV12-3/TRBV12-4,TRBJ2-7,TGTGCCAGCAGGCCAACCGGGACAGGGCGGAACTACGAGCAGTACTTC,CASRPTGTGRNYEQYF
few,NA,TRBV29-1,TRBJ2-7,TGCAGCGTTGAAGATAACCGGGGGTCCTACGAGCAGTACTTC,CSVEDNRGSYEQYF
NA,TRBD1,TRBV15,TRBJ1-2,TGTGCCACCAGCAGAGAGAACAGGGGGCATGGCTACACCTTC,CATSRENRGHGYTF